This TCR beta chain is from a study of a mutant IDH1 vaccine in newly diagnosed glioma. Whole-study context: Vaccination was launched 4-6 weeks after radiotherapy alone, or with temozolomide cycles. Prior therapy was radiotherapy, temozolomide, or both; most received both.

Study findings and constraints: Evidence of vaccine-induced immune responses was documented in approximately 93% of patients.

Data came from immunoSEQ multiplex PCR; TCRdb stores just in-frame clones and leaves some out. The table includes around 60,000 clones, roughly four fifths detected once. As for time point: week 47, end of study. It was 300 ug of mutant IDH1 20-mer peptide that made up each vaccine dose, given with topical imiquimod. Across weeks 1, 3, 5, 7, 11, 15, 19 and 23, patients received a vaccination each time, eight in all. Remarks on this clone: Antigen specificity is unknown.

The specimen comprised PBMCs, sampled from a glioma patient whose treatment included an IDH1 peptide vaccine. The TCR sequence derives from a man aged 25 to 45 with glioma.

The CDR3 here is CASSTGTGYETQYF. CDR3 coding DNA: TGTGCCAGCAGCACCGGGACAGGGTACGAGACCCAGTACTTC. The chain has TRBV5-6 and TRBJ2-5; 9 bases are shared with TRBD1. After removal of 4 bases from V and 5 bases from J, the junction contained 6 bases not matched to a gene. The CDR3 consists of 14 residues. Germline CDR1 is SGHDT and CDR2 is YYEEEE.